A few counts support the clone carrying this T cell receptor (beta chain). Its antigen is unidentified. The sample comes from a study of blood T cells in healthy people across ages. The CDR3 runs to 14 residues. The V end lost 4 bases, the J end lost 1 base, and 11 bases lay between the germline ends. Looked up from germline, CDR1 is SGHRS and CDR2 is YFSETQ. General study findings and limits: In these data, TCR beta diversity tracked strongly with naive T cell percentage. Older individuals had lower TCR beta diversity per million T cells (the decline was roughly linear).

Sample-barcoded 5' priming and a J-beta primer mix drove a second PCR of roughly 7 to 11 cycles. TCRdb redid the calling of the 5' RACE reads with MiXCR, one entry per CDR3 protein. Of roughly 1,100,000 distinct CDR3 sequences in the sample, less than 25% were seen once. These data also featured in a second study, about T cells of mothers and their children. According to that study: Over 8 million reads per mother and about 3 million per child were obtained. Thymic selection shapes TCR recombination output in related pairs, and it does so similarly in unrelated pairs.

The sample taken for sequencing was blood. The gene calls are TRBV5-1 and TRBJ2-5; D uncertain. The source of this sequence is a girl aged 2 to 10 in good health. CDR3 protein: CASSADGLQETQYF. The CDR3 DNA follows: TGCGCCAGCAGCGCAGACGGCCTCCAAGAGACCCAGTACTTC.